These T cell receptor beta chains were read from a single sample in a study of CD8 T cells in ankylosing spondylitis. TCRdb re-called the 5' RACE reads through MiXCR, storing one row per CDR3 protein. The table lists 800,000 to 900,000 distinct CDR3 sequences, roughly 10% of them singletons, with under 0.6% in the top ten. The specimen sequenced was blood, either unsorted or a sorted T cell fraction (not recorded which). The receptors stem from a male donor with ankylosing spondylitis. Each CDR3 is given with its conserved first and last residue. A D gene is named only where the DNA matches it firmly. Clone size is not always given. Where it is, it says once, few, many or a class for expanded clones.

J gene | D gene | clone size | V gene | CDR3 protein | CDR3 DNA
TRBJ2-5 | . | few | TRBV20-1 | CSANPTGQETQYF | TGCAGTGCTAATCCGACAGGCCAAGAGACCCAGTACTTC
TRBJ1-2 | TRBD1 | . | TRBV11-2 | CASSWGQPRSYGYTF | TGTGCCAGCAGCTGGGGACAGCCCAGGAGCTATGGCTACACCTTC
TRBJ1-1 | TRBD1 | . | TRBV7-2 | CASTGTGKEAFF | TGTGCCAGCACGGGGACAGGGAAGGAAGCTTTCTTT
TRBJ2-7 | TRBD1 | . | TRBV6-5 | CASSWDRETYEQYF | TGTGCCAGCAGTTGGGACAGAGAGACTTACGAGCAGTACTTC
TRBJ1-2 | . | few | TRBV12-3/TRBV12-4 | CASSSNVVSGYTF | TGTGCCAGCAGTTCTAACGTCGTCAGTGGCTACACCTTC
TRBJ1-1 | . | . | TRBV20-1 | CSASDFTRTEAFF | TGCAGTGCTTCGGACTTTACACGCACTGAAGCTTTCTTT
TRBJ2-1 | . | . | TRBV11-1 | CASTTRRGREIRLYEQFF | TGTGCCAGCACCACTCGGAGGGGGCGCGAAATTCGCCTTTATGAGCAGTTCTTC
TRBJ2-1 | . | few | TRBV11-2 | CASSFKFSDGWVKNEQFF | TGTGCCAGCAGCTTTAAGTTTTCCGATGGGTGGGTCAAAAATGAGCAGTTCTTC
TRBJ2-7 | . | few | TRBV20-1 | CSAMLTQGGGEQYF | TGCAGTGCAATGTTAACACAGGGGGGGGGCGAGCAGTACTTC
TRBJ2-5 | TRBD1 | few | TRBV25-1 | CASSGDRGFQETQYF | TGTGCCAGCAGTGGGGACAGGGGCTTCCAAGAGACCCAGTACTTC
TRBJ2-3 | . | few | TRBV20-1 | CSATADTQYF | TGCAGTGCTACAGCAGATACGCAGTATTTT
TRBJ2-2 | . | . | TRBV5-5 | CASSFLGGDTGELFF | TGTGCCAGCAGCTTTCTAGGGGGGGACACCGGGGAGCTGTTTTTT
TRBJ2-1 | . | few | TRBV7-2 | CASSSTRGASYNEQFF | TGTGCCAGCAGCTCGACTAGGGGAGCGTCCTACAATGAGCAGTTCTTC
TRBJ2-1 | . | few | TRBV4-3 | CASRQGLRASEYNEQFF | TGCGCCAGCAGACAGGGGCTTAGGGCTAGCGAGTACAATGAGCAGTTCTTC
TRBJ2-3 | . | few | TRBV28 | CASSLAGAMDTQYF | TGTGCCAGCAGTTTAGCGGGGGCCATGGATACGCAGTATTTT
TRBJ2-1 | . | few | TRBV9 | CASTPDVYNEQFF | TGTGCCAGCACCCCGGACGTTTACAATGAGCAGTTCTTC
TRBJ2-7 | . | many | TRBV5-1 | CASSLGPPTYEQYF | TGCGCCAGCAGCTTAGGACCCCCCACCTACGAGCAGTACTTC
TRBJ1-1 | . | many | TRBV20-1 | CSARPGGMNTEAFF | TGCAGTGCGCGACCCGGAGGAATGAACACTGAAGCTTTCTTT
TRBJ2-3 | . | . | TRBV9 | CASSIRDRMSTDTQYF | TGTGCCAGCAGCATACGGGACCGTATGAGCACAGATACGCAGTATTTT
TRBJ2-7 | . | few | TRBV30 | CAWSVRQAQYF | TGTGCCTGGAGTGTAAGACAGGCCCAGTACTTC
TRBJ2-7 | TRBD2 | many | TRBV20-1 | CSATGLAGEQYF | TGCAGTGCTACCGGACTAGCGGGAGAGCAGTACTTC
TRBJ1-1 | . | . | TRBV5-1 | CASSSGLLLMNTEAFF | TGCGCCAGCAGCTCGGGACTCCTACTGATGAACACTGAAGCTTTCTTT
TRBJ2-1 | TRBD1 | many | TRBV12-3/TRBV12-4 | CASTQGQPTYNEQFF | TGTGCCAGCACCCAGGGACAGCCGACTTACAATGAGCAGTTCTTC
TRBJ1-5 | . | . | TRBV6-1 | CASSAREGNQPQHF | TGTGCCAGCAGTGCAAGGGAAGGGAATCAGCCCCAGCATTTT
TRBJ1-1 | TRBD1 | . | TRBV10-2 | CASSPTGRGNTEAFF | TGCGCCAGCAGTCCGACAGGGCGAGGGAACACTGAAGCTTTCTTT
TRBJ1-2 | TRBD1 | few | TRBV7-2 | CASSSYPGQGDGYTF | TGTGCCAGCAGCTCATATCCGGGACAGGGGGATGGCTACACCTTC
TRBJ2-1 | . | few | TRBV7-2 | CASSQTAFSYNEQFF | TGTGCCAGCAGCCAAACGGCCTTCTCCTACAATGAGCAGTTCTTC
TRBJ2-1 | TRBD1 | . | TRBV5-1 | CASSLRDRGAAYNEQFF | TGCGCCAGCAGCTTACGAGACAGGGGAGCGGCCTACAATGAGCAGTTCTTC
TRBJ2-7 | TRBD2 | many | TRBV20-1 | CGIAGAYEQYF | TGCGGTATAGCGGGAGCCTACGAGCAGTACTTC
TRBJ2-1 | TRBD2 | few | TRBV12-3/TRBV12-4 | CASRISGTSSYNEQFF | TGTGCCAGCAGAATCTCCGGGACTAGCTCCTACAATGAGCAGTTCTTC
TRBJ2-1 | . | many | TRBV6-1 | CASSESYPEREQFF | TGTGCCAGCAGTGAGTCCTACCCAGAACGTGAGCAGTTCTTC
TRBJ1-3 | . | . | TRBV5-6 | CASSLNGFGGNTIYF | TGTGCCAGCAGCTTGAATGGGTTTGGTGGAAACACCATATATTTT
TRBJ2-1 | TRBD2 | few | TRBV4-3 | CASSQALAGGGARNEQFF | TGCGCCAGCAGCCAAGCCCTAGCGGGAGGCGGGGCACGCAATGAGCAGTTCTTC
TRBJ2-1 | TRBD2 | few | TRBV20-1 | CSGSAGGDYEQFF | TGCAGTGGAAGCGCGGGAGGGGACTATGAGCAGTTCTTC
TRBJ2-2 | . | few | TRBV29-1 | CSVEKGAATGELFF | TGCAGCGTTGAGAAGGGAGCAGCCACCGGGGAGCTGTTTTTT
TRBJ1-1 | TRBD1 | many | TRBV20-1 | CSAGGQGDLNTEAFF | TGCAGTGCTGGGGGACAGGGAGACCTGAACACTGAAGCTTTCTTT
TRBJ2-7 | . | few | TRBV7-5 | CISVPEAYRGTSSRGYEQYF | .
TRBJ1-1 | . | many | TRBV29-1 | CSVEGPGAEAFF | TGCAGCGTTGAAGGACCGGGCGCTGAAGCTTTCTTT
TRBJ2-7 | . | . | TRBV7-9 | CASRPGLIGGYEQYF | TGTGCCAGCAGACCGGGACTCATCGGAGGCTACGAGCAGTACTTC
TRBJ2-1 | . | . | TRBV7-6 | CASSRKKGHNEQFF | TGTGCCAGCAGCCGAAAAAAAGGACACAATGAGCAGTTCTTC
TRBJ2-3 | . | few | TRBV20-1 | CSASAQRTDTQYF | TGCAGTGCTAGTGCGCAGCGCACAGATACGCAGTATTTT
TRBJ2-1 | . | . | TRBV9 | CASSVGGAVDEQFF | TGTGCCAGCAGCGTCGGCGGGGCGGTAGATGAGCAGTTCTTC
TRBJ2-1 | . | . | TRBV5-1 | CASSLGTTFPGSNEQFF | TGCGCCAGCAGCTTGGGGACAACCTTCCCTGGATCCAATGAGCAGTTCTTC
TRBJ1-2 | TRBD1 | . | TRBV20-1 | CSADPTGGSSYGYTF | TGCAGTGCAGACCCGACAGGGGGGAGTAGCTATGGCTACACCTTC
TRBJ1-2 | . | . | TRBV4-2 | CASSQAGELYGYTF | TGTGCCAGCAGCCAAGCGGGGGAGCTCTATGGCTACACCTTC
TRBJ2-7 | . | . | TRBV2 | CATSFAGTGYDEQYF | TGTGCCACCTCCTTTGCCGGGACGGGGTATGACGAGCAGTACTTC
TRBJ2-1 | . | many | TRBV5-1 | CASSSDSTYNEQFF | TGCGCCAGCAGCTCGGACAGTACCTACAATGAGCAGTTCTTC
TRBJ2-1 | . | . | TRBV28 | CASNSGTSANNEQFF | TGTGCCAGCAACTCAGGGACCTCGGCGAACAATGAGCAGTTCTTC